The 29 T cell receptor beta chains below come from one sample, sequenced in a study of tumor-infiltrating lymphocytes in primary liver carcinoma. Priming with a constant-region primer yielded TCR beta cDNA from around 0.45 ug total RNA. Three nested multiplex PCR rounds, a slightly modified ARM-PCR, produced the libraries for TCR beta. Use of TRBV1-TRBV30 forward primers with a C-beta reverse primer characterized the first two PCR rounds, which lasted approximately 11 cycles each. TCRdb re-called the multiplex PCR reads through MiXCR, storing one row per CDR3 protein. The data contain 20,000 to 25,000 distinct CDR3 sequences, roughly 78% of them singletons. Co-extracted RNA and DNA came from approximately 20-30 mg of unsorted bulk tissue. The sequencing input was liver tumor tissue from sampling region 1. Documented subset: tumor region T1, superior pole. These receptors all stem from a man in his forties with primary liver carcinoma and hepatitis B virus infection.

In regard to this clonotype: An end of the junction differs from the germline gene, which may be a read error. The genes are TRBV6-5 and TRBJ1-5; 7 positions agree with TRBD1. CDR1 and CDR2 (germline): MNHEY, SVGAGI. CDR3 length: 14 residues. The chain's CDR3 is CSSRGGGRNQPQHF. CDR3 DNA sequence: TGTTCCAGCAGGGGGGGGGGTCGTAATCAGCCCCAGCATTTT.

This clonotype qualifies as large (0.1 to 1%). J is TRBJ2-1 and V is TRBV4-3; D unresolved. The CDR3 consists of 16 residues. The germline V and J ends were trimmed by 0 bases and 2 bases, with 11 bases remaining between them. CDR1 is LGHNA and CDR2 is YSLEER in the germline V gene. The CDR3 loop is CASSQDRVDTYNEQFF. In nucleotides, the CDR3 is TGCGCCAGCAGCCAAGATAGAGTAGACACCTACAATGAGCAGTTCTTC.

As to this clonotype: This CDR3 is missing its conserved last phenylalanine or tryptophan, likely due to a read error. This sequence joins TRBV6-2 or TRBV6-3 and TRBJ2-1; 9 positions match TRBD2. The CDR3 covers 17 residues. Germline lookup yields CDR1 MNHEY and CDR2 SVGEGT. Written as DNA, the CDR3 is TGTGTCAGCACGGGTGTGCGGGAGGGCCTAAGGGGAAGTGAGCAGTTCCTC. The encoded protein is CVSTGVREGLRGSEQFL.

As for this clonotype: This could be a read error, since a much larger clone is one nucleotide away. This rearrangement joins TRBV2 to TRBJ2-5; unclear D gene. Germline CDR1 SNHLY, CDR2 FYNNEI. The CDR3 sequence is 16 residues long. The CDR3 DNA sequence: TGTGCCAGCGCAAATTATAGGGAAAAAGGAGAAGAGACCCACTACTTC. Protein product: CASANYREKGEETHYF.

A word on this clonotype: A much larger clone is a single base away; this may be a read error. The chain employs TRBV12-3 or TRBV12-4 and TRBJ2-1; 7 bases map to TRBD2. The CDR3 totals 14 residues. CDR3: CVSSFRGGPNGQFF. CDR3 DNA sequence: TGCGTCAGCAGTTTTCGGGGAGGGCCCAATGGGCAGTTCTTC.

In regard to this clonotype: Sequence at one end of the junction differs from germline and may be a read error. This chain connects TRBV4-3 to TRBJ2-7; tentatively, D is TRBD2 (6 bases). Germline V gene lookup returns CDR1 LGHNA and CDR2 YSLEER. The CDR3 spans 15 residues. As DNA, the CDR3 is TGCACCAGAAGCCGAGATCGGGAGACTCCCTACGAGCAGTACTTC. Translating gives CTRSRDRETPYEQYF.

This clonotype was seen at least ten times. This chain joins TRBV11-2 and TRBJ2-7, with a tentative D call TRBD2 (6 bases). From germline, CDR1 is SGHAT and CDR2 FQNNGV. CDR3 size: 15 residues. Deletions cut 5 bases from V and 3 bases from J, with 17 bases between. The CDR3 reads CASSLTRGLSYEQYF. The DNA for the CDR3 is TGTGCCAGCAGCCTGACCCGGGGACTGAGCTACGAGCAGTACTTC.

Notes on this clonotype: The conserved final phenylalanine or tryptophan is absent from the CDR3, which likely points to a read error. The limits of the CDR3 on the DNA are not certain, so only TCRdb's listed CDR3 is given. J is TRBJ2-7 and V is TRBV6-2 or TRBV6-3; the table's D call of TRBD1 was not tested on the DNA. Germline-derived CDR1 and CDR2 are MNHEY and SVGEGT. 14 amino acids form the CDR3, both terminal residues included. CDR3 loop: CAGSSQQGSYEQYL.

Concerning this clonotype itself: Given the absence of the conserved phenylalanine or tryptophan at the CDR3 end, a read error is likely. The DNA is omitted, as the CDR3 cannot be located on it reliably, and the CDR3 follows TCRdb's listing. The J gene is TRBJ2-3, the V gene TRBV29-1; the table's D call, TRBD2, was not checked against the DNA. Inclusive of both ends, the CDR3 amounts to 14 amino acids. Germline assignment: CDR1 SQVTM and CDR2 ANQGSEA. The CDR3 spells CRGLAGLGSDTRYY.

For this clonotype: A read error may account for a junction end that differs from germline. The chain uses TRBV7-8 and TRBJ2-2; D unresolved. The CDR3 spans 14 residues. Germline V CDR1 and CDR2: SGHVS, FQNEAQ. This chain's CDR3 is CACSLASRDGELFF. For the CDR3, the DNA is TGTGCCTGCAGCTTAGCTTCGCGTGACGGGGAGCTGTTTTTT.

On this clonotype: No conserved phenylalanine or tryptophan is present at the end of the CDR3, so a read error is the likely explanation. The CDR3 reads CAGSLAPGLHSPLHY. DNA for the CDR3: TGCGCCGGCAGCTTGGCCCCAGGGCTGCATTCACCCCTCCACTAT. The chain links TRBV5-1 to TRBJ1-6; tentative D call: TRBD1 (5 bases). The CDR3 sequence is 15 residues long. Per germline, CDR1 SGHRS and CDR2 YFSETQ.

The table lists this clonotype with a count of one. A much larger clone sits a single nucleotide away, making a read error possible. The rearrangement links TRBV11-1 to TRBJ2-7, with 9 bases matching TRBD2. V lost 9 bases to trimming and J lost 2 bases; unmatched junction nucleotides: 11. The germline CDR1 and CDR2 sequences are SGHAT and FQDESV (reference sequence). The CDR3 is 15 residues long. CDR3 nucleotide sequence: TGTGCCAGGAGCAATAGCGGGAGAAATACCTACGAGCAGTACTTC. Amino acids: CARSNSGRNTYEQYF.

By share, this clonotype counts as medium-sized. The chain combines TRBV5-5 with TRBJ1-1, with D perhaps TRBD1 (5 bases). Trimming shortened V by 0 bases and J by 0 bases, and 15 bases separated the two germline ends. The CDR3 covers 17 residues. The germline CDR1 and CDR2 sequences are SGHKS and YYEKEE (reference sequence). The CDR3 DNA sequence: TGTGCCAGCAGCTTGGGGGACCGGTCCAGCTTGAACACTGAAGCTTTCTTT. Protein: CASSLGDRSSLNTEAFF.

This clonotype has only a few counts. CDR3 in DNA: TGTGCCACCGCGTCCAGCCGTGGTAATGAGCAGTTCTTC. Protein sequence: CATASSRGNEQFF. This sequence joins TRBV19 and TRBJ2-1; no reliable D call. CDR1 is LNHDA, CDR2 SQIVND, per germline (reference sequence). V lost 10 bases and J 7 bases, leaving 17 bases between the germline ends. This CDR3 is built from 13 residues.

This clonotype is medium-sized. CDR3 sequence reads: CASSKLQGARTEAFF. CDR3 nucleotide sequence: TGTGCCAGCAGTAAGTTACAGGGGGCGAGGACTGAAGCTTTCTTT. The V gene is TRBV6-5, the J gene TRBJ1-1, with TRBD1 matching over 9 bases. Trimming took 5 bases from V and 5 from J; bases not matched to a gene: 9. Per germline, CDR1 MNHEY and CDR2 SVGAGI. The CDR3 loop spans 15 amino acids.

V usage is TRBV5-1 and J usage is TRBJ2-3; D is possibly TRBD1 (6 bases). CDR3 length equals 15 residues. With 7 bases removed from V and 0 bases from J, the gap between germline ends came to 15 bases. CDR1 is SGHRS and CDR2 is YFSETQ in the germline V gene. CDR3 loop: CASRQGQSSTDTQYF. DNA for the CDR3: TGCGCCAGCCGACAAGGACAGTCAAGCACAGATACGCAGTATTTT.

On this clonotype: Just one base apart from a much larger clone, this may be a read error. The V and J genes are TRBV2 and TRBJ2-6; tentatively, D is TRBD1 or TRBD2 (5 bases each). Germline V gene data show CDR1 as SNHLY and CDR2 as FYNNEI. The CDR3 length is 14 residues. For the CDR3, the DNA is TGTCCCAGCAGCGCCGAATACGGGGCCAACGTCCTGTCTTTC. Translated: CPSSAEYGANVLSF.

This clonotype occurred once. The junction and the germline gene differ at one end; a read error may be behind it. The V gene is TRBV6-2 or TRBV6-3, the J gene TRBJ2-7; tentatively, D is TRBD1 or TRBD2 (5 bases each). The CDR3 totals 14 residues. Per the germline V gene, CDR1 is MNHEY and CDR2 is SVGEGT. CDR3 in DNA: TGTGCGAGCAGTTACTTGAAGGGGTTCGGGGAACTGTACTTC. This sequence encodes CASSYLKGFGELYF.

V usage is TRBV11-2 and J usage is TRBJ2-7; possible D gene TRBD2, 6 bases. The CDR3 sequence is 13 residues long. CDR1 SGHAT and CDR2 FQNNGV come from the germline V gene. DNA of the CDR3: TGTGTCATCAGCTTCGGAGGGGCTAGTGAGCAGTACTTC. Amino acid sequence: CVISFGGASEQYF.

In the case of this clonotype: Sequence at one end of the junction differs from germline and may be a read error. The rearrangement joins TRBV10-3 to TRBJ2-5; 10 bases line up with TRBD1. Per the germline V gene, CDR1 is ENHRY and CDR2 is SYGVKD. The CDR3 is made up of 13 amino acids. DNA of the CDR3: TGTGTCATCACTGACAGGGGGCGTGAGACCCAGTACTTC. Amino acid sequence: CVITDRGRETQYF.

Comments on this clonotype: At one boundary the junction diverges from the germline segment, which might be a read error. J is TRBJ2-3 and V is TRBV11-3; 8 nucleotides agree with TRBD2. The CDR3 length is 19 residues. CDR1 SGHNT and CDR2 YENEEA come from the germline V gene. The CDR3 bases are TGTGTCAGCAGCTTAGGTTATGGAGCGGGAGCAGGAAGCACAGATACGCAGTATTTT. Translating it yields CVSSLGYGAGAGSTDTQYF. The entire variable domain, with the rest obtained from reference TRBV11-3 and TRBJ2-3, is as follows: EAGVVQSPRYKIIEKKQPVAFWCNPISGHNTLYWYLQNLGQGPELLIRYENEEAVDDSQLPKDRFSAERLKGVDSTLKIQPAELGDSAVYLCVSSLGYGAGAGSTDTQYFGPGTRLTVL.

This clonotype was seen just once. The junction shows a germline mismatch at one end, possibly a read error. The rearrangement joins TRBV11-2 to TRBJ2-7, with a weak D call TRBD2 (5 bases). Per the germline V gene, CDR1 is SGHAT and CDR2 is FQNNGV. This CDR3 has 15 residues. The CDR3, as DNA: TGTGCCAGCAGCCTAGGGATAGGGAGAACCTACGAGCAGTATTTC. Its translation: CASSLGIGRTYEQYF.

As to this clonotype: Relative to the germline gene, one junction end is altered; a read error may explain this. This rearrangement joins TRBV11-2 to TRBJ2-3, with D maybe TRBD2 (5 bases). Germline V gene sequence: CDR1 SGHAT, CDR2 FQNNGV. The CDR3 spans 13 residues. The CDR3 DNA sequence: TGTTCCAGCGGCTTGATTAGCACAGATACGCAGAATTTT. Residues: CSSGLISTDTQNF.

J is TRBJ1-5 and V is TRBV6-2 or TRBV6-3, with D perhaps TRBD1 (5 bases). There are 15 residues in the CDR3. V was pared by 7 bases and J by 5 bases, with 18 bases between. Germline V gene data show CDR1 as MNHEY and CDR2 as SVGEGT. This chain's CDR3 is CASNNRGGDDQPQHF. CDR3 sequence (DNA): TGTGCCAGCAATAATCGGGGAGGGGACGATCAGCCCCAGCATTTT.

With respect to this clonotype: Given the absence of the conserved phenylalanine or tryptophan at the CDR3 end, a read error is likely. This chain uses TRBV5-5 with TRBJ2-1, with D perhaps TRBD1 (5 bases). The V gene's germline CDR1 is SGHKS and CDR2 YYEKEE (reference sequence). Trimming removed 8 bases at V and 1 base at J, with 16 bases between. CDR3 length equals 15 residues. CDR3 residues: CASNPGHGSYNEQFL. DNA for the CDR3: TGTGCCAGTAACCCTGGACACGGTTCCTACAATGAGCAGTTCTTA.

Turning to this clonotype: Relative to the germline gene, one junction end is altered; a read error may explain this. J is TRBJ2-1 and V is TRBV29-1; 11 bases fit TRBD2. Germline-derived CDR1 and CDR2 are SQVTM and ANQGSEA. There are 16 residues in the CDR3. CDR3 sequence: CSVDGVAGGFHNEQSF. The CDR3 bases are TGCAGCGTTGACGGGGTAGCGGGAGGGTTCCACAATGAGCAGTCGTTC.

This chain connects TRBV6-4 to TRBJ2-3; D is perhaps TRBD1 (5 bases). The J call may be wrong; the DNA end is better matched by TRBJ1-5. CDR1 is MRHNA, CDR2 SNTAGT, per germline. The CDR3 consists of 14 residues. CDR3 coding DNA: TGTGCCAGCAGTGACTCGGCTAGCACAGGTACGCAGCATTTT. It is translated as CASSDSASTGTQHF.

On this clonotype: Likely a read error: the CDR3 ends without its conserved phenylalanine or tryptophan. The chain recombines TRBV11-2 with TRBJ2-1, with 9 bases matching TRBD2. The CDR3 sequence is 16 residues long. Germline-derived CDR1 and CDR2 are SGHAT and FQNNGV. The CDR3 DNA sequence: TGTGCCAGCAGCTTAGAGCTTCTAGCGGGAATGAATGACCAGTTCATC. It encodes CASSLELLAGMNDQFI.

A note on this clonotype: The CDR3 carries no conserved terminal phenylalanine or tryptophan, so it likely arises from a read error. This rearrangement joins TRBV5-5 to TRBJ2-1; TRBD1 might be the D (6 bases). The germline CDR1 and CDR2 sequences are SGHKS and YYEKEE (reference sequence). This CDR3 comprises 15 residues. CDR3: CISSPGQSSYNEQFL. As DNA, the CDR3 is TGTATCAGCAGCCCTGGACAGAGTTCCTACAATGAGCAGTTCCTC.